These 17 T cell receptor beta chains came from one sample sequenced in a study of PD-1 blockade in mismatch repair-deficient tumors. No cognate antigen is known for these TCRs. TCRdb keeps only in-frame clones here, not all; method: immunoSEQ multiplex PCR. The sample contains about 13,000 clones, around 80% of which appear only once. Time point specified: approximately 10-day in vitro stimulation with candidate neoantigen peptide 4. The sequencing here drew on cells cultured in vitro, taken from a patient treated with pembrolizumab. The receptors derive from an adult with mismatch repair-deficient cancer.

V usage is TRBV28 and J usage is TRBJ1-1, with D possibly matching TRBD1 (6 bases). This CDR3 is 15 amino acids long. V was trimmed by 6 bases and J by 4 bases, leaving 18 bases between them. Germline V gene lookup returns CDR1 MDHEN and CDR2 SYDVKM. The CDR3 DNA reads as TGTGCCAGCAGGGCCGCCTCGGGGGGCGCCACTGAAGCTTTCTTT. As protein: CASRAASGGATEAFF.

This sequence joins TRBV5-1 and TRBJ1-3; D is perhaps TRBD1 (5 bases). Looked up from germline, CDR1 is SGHRS and CDR2 is YFSETQ. The CDR3 loop spans 16 amino acids. V lost 2 bases and J 0 bases, leaving 12 bases between the germline ends. The CDR3 DNA reads TGCGCCAGCAGCTTAGGGACGGGAACCTCTGGAAACACCATATATTTT. As protein: CASSLGTGTSGNTIYF.

The chain recombines TRBV28 with TRBJ2-1; the match to TRBD1 covers 7 bases. The CDR3 consists of 15 residues. J gave up 7 bases and V 5 bases, and 11 bases lay outside the gene matches. Germline V gives CDR1 MDHEN, CDR2 SYDVKM. As DNA, the CDR3 is TGTGCCAGCAGTCAACTATCGACAGGGATAAATGAGCAGTTCTTC. Protein product: CASSQLSTGINEQFF.

The genes are TRBV19 and TRBJ1-1; possible D gene TRBD1, 5 bases. CDR3 length equals 15 residues. Germline V gives CDR1 LNHDA, CDR2 SQIVND (reference sequence). Trimming shortened V by 3 bases and J by 0 bases, and 11 bases separated the two germline ends. CDR3 sequence (DNA): TGTGCCAGTAGTATTGCCGACAGAGTGAACACTGAAGCTTTCTTT. Amino acids: CASSIADRVNTEAFF.

The sample holds a few counts of this clone. The V gene is TRBV28, the J gene TRBJ1-2, with D possibly TRBD1 on 5 matching bases. V was pared by 3 bases and J by 2 bases, with 13 bases between. The CDR3 consists of 15 residues. Looked up from germline, CDR1 is MDHEN and CDR2 is SYDVKM. CDR3 bases: TGTGCCAGCAGTTTCCGCGGGGACGGAAACTATGGCTACACCTTC. Its protein is CASSFRGDGNYGYTF.

CDR3 DNA sequence: TGTGCCAGCAGCGTAGGTGGCACAACAACCTATAATTCACCCCTCCACTTT. Its translation: CASSVGGTTTYNSPLHF. The J gene is TRBJ1-6, the V gene TRBV9; D not resolved. In germline, CDR1 is SGDLS, CDR2 YYNGEE. The V gene lost 0 bases and the J gene lost 2 bases, with 12 bases spanning the gap. The CDR3 has 17 amino acids.

The chain has TRBV15 and TRBJ2-1; TRBD2 is a possible D gene (5 bases). There are 16 residues in the CDR3. The germline V gene has CDR1 LNHNV and CDR2 YYDKDF (reference sequence). Trimming removed 3 bases from V and 0 bases from J, with 12 bases in between. The CDR3 protein is CATSSHKGSSYNEQFF. CDR3 coding DNA: TGTGCCACCAGCAGCCATAAAGGGAGCTCCTACAATGAGCAGTTCTTC.

This chain connects TRBV5-1 to TRBJ1-3; 9 bases fit TRBD1. CDR1 and CDR2 (germline): SGHRS, YFSETQ. This CDR3 is 16 amino acids long. J lost 4 bases, V lost 4 bases, and 9 bases had no gene match. Here the CDR3 DNA reads TGCGCCAGCAGCCCGCAGGGACAGGGAGGCGGAAACACCATATATTTT. Translation gives CASSPQGQGGGNTIYF. The full variable domain, completed using reference TRBV5-1 and TRBJ1-3, is KAGVTQTPRYLIKTRGQQVTLSCSPISGHRSVSWYQQTPGQGLQFLFEYFSETQRNKGNFPGRFSGRQFSNSRSEMNVSTLELGDSALYLCASSPQGQGGGNTIYFGEGSWLTVV.

This clone showed up just a few times. The chain joins TRBV28 to TRBJ2-7; 7 bases agree with TRBD1. The CDR3 extends over 15 amino acids. In germline, CDR1 is MDHEN, CDR2 SYDVKM. V dropped 5 bases and J dropped 0; count of bases not matched to a gene: 7. This chain's CDR3 is CASSRPGTASYEQYF. DNA of the CDR3: TGTGCCAGCAGTCGCCCCGGGACAGCCTCCTACGAGCAGTACTTC.

This clone was observed a single time. V and J are TRBV9 and TRBJ1-5, with D unresolved. The CDR3 loop spans 15 amino acids. The germline gives CDR1 SGDLS, CDR2 YYNGEE. V lost 0 bases to trimming and J lost 0 bases, with 7 bases between them. CDR3 DNA: TGTGCCAGCAGCGTAGACAATGGTAGCAATCAGCCCCAGCATTTT. Translating gives CASSVDNGSNQPQHF.

The sample holds one count of this clone. V and J are TRBV2 and TRBJ2-5; D is undetermined. The CDR3 runs 15 residues. Trimming removed 7 bases at V and 2 bases at J, with 17 bases between. The germline V gene encodes CDR1 SNHLY and CDR2 FYNNEI. The CDR3 bases are TGTGCCAGCAAGGAACCTATAGGCCCTCAAGAGACCCAGTACTTC. Translated, it gives CASKEPIGPQETQYF.

The V call is TRBV5-1, the J call TRBJ2-7; 9 bases match TRBD1. The CDR3 is 16 amino acids. V shed 1 base and J 1 base; nucleotides not matched to a gene: 6. The germline V gene has CDR1 SGHRS and CDR2 YFSETQ. The DNA of the CDR3 is TGCGCCAGCAGCTTGAGATCCGGGACAGGGTCCTACGAGCAGTACTTC. Protein sequence: CASSLRSGTGSYEQYF.

This clone has only one observation. The chain carries TRBV18 and TRBJ2-3, with a tentative D call TRBD2 (6 bases). CDR3 length equals 15 residues. Germline V gene lookup returns CDR1 KGHSH and CDR2 LQKENI. The germline V and J ends were trimmed by 1 base and 1 base, with 9 bases remaining between them. In nucleotides, the CDR3 is TGTGCCAGCTCACCACAGCGGGCCGGCACAGATACGCAGTATTTT. It specifies CASSPQRAGTDTQYF.

The chain joins TRBV5-1 to TRBJ2-3; possibly TRBD1 for D (6 bases). The CDR3 spans 15 residues. CDR1 and CDR2 (germline): SGHRS, YFSETQ. V was cut by 4 bases and J by 6 bases, with 18 bases left in between. The CDR3 nucleotides read TGCGCCAGCAGCAACAGACTCCCAGGGGCGGATACGCAGTATTTT. Protein product: CASSNRLPGADTQYF.

The J gene is TRBJ2-7, the V gene TRBV2; D uncertain. The CDR3 covers 11 residues. The V gene lost 6 bases and the J gene lost 3 bases, with 6 bases spanning the gap. Germline V gives CDR1 SNHLY, CDR2 FYNNEI. CDR3 nucleotides: TGTGCCAGCAGGAACAACTACGAGCAGTACTTC. Encoded protein: CASRNNYEQYF.

The chain couples TRBV19 to TRBJ2-7; D may be TRBD2 (5 bases). Per germline, CDR1 LNHDA and CDR2 SQIVND (reference sequence). This CDR3 is 12 amino acids long. V shed 9 bases and J shed 3 bases, with 12 bases lying between them. The CDR3 DNA reads TGTGCCAGCAAACGAGAGGGCTACGAGCAGTACTTC. This codes for CASKREGYEQYF. The full variable domain, rest sourced from reference TRBV19 and TRBJ2-7, is DGGITQSPKYLFRKEGQNVTLSCEQNLNHDAMYWYRQDPGQGLRLIYYSQIVNDFQKGDIAEGYSVSREKKESFPLTVTSAQKNPTAFYLCASKREGYEQYFGPGTRLTVT.

The chain is built from TRBV18 and TRBJ2-3; D unresolved. The CDR3 loop spans 13 amino acids. The V end was cut by 5 bases, the J end by 0 bases, with 6 bases between. Germline V lookup: CDR1 KGHSH, CDR2 LQKENI. The CDR3 protein is CASSGLSTDTQYF. The CDR3 DNA is TGTGCCAGCTCAGGCCTTAGCACAGATACGCAGTATTTT.